Listed here are 18 T cell receptor beta chains from one sample, sequenced in a study of blood T cell repertoires in COVID-19. TCRdb's copy holds only in-frame clones and misses some; the assay was immunoSEQ multiplex PCR. The sample gives 200,000 to 250,000 clones, more than 75% of which show up once; 5% to 6% is in the top ten. Specimen: peripheral blood. Receptors originate from a woman older than 75 with COVID-19, enrolled during active disease.

The chain joins TRBV2 to TRBJ2-2; the D is unclear. The CDR3 is made up of 14 amino acids. In germline, CDR1 is SNHLY, CDR2 FYNNEI. V lost 2 bases and J 0 bases, leaving 4 bases between the germline ends. The CDR3 is CASSEQANTGELFF. The CDR3 DNA is TGTGCCAGCAGTGAACAGGCGAACACCGGGGAGCTGTTTTTT.

The rearrangement joins TRBV5-5 to TRBJ2-3, with TRBD2 identical over 8 bases. Looked up from germline, CDR1 is SGHKS and CDR2 is YYEKEE (reference sequence). Losses at the gene ends were 0 bases for V and 14 bases for J; bases not matched to a gene: 8. CDR3 length equals 13 residues. The CDR3 region is CASSLDWGLVRYF. The DNA for the CDR3 is TGTGCCAGCAGCTTGGATTGGGGACTAGTGCGGTATTTT.

This clone showed up just once. V is TRBV6-2 or TRBV6-3 and J is TRBJ2-1, with TRBD2 identical over 8 bases. J gave up 13 bases and V 6 bases, and 8 bases lay outside the gene matches. The CDR3 is made up of 12 amino acids. Germline V gene lookup returns CDR1 MNHEY and CDR2 SVGEGT. For the CDR3, the DNA is TGTGCCAGCAGCCCGGGGGGGACTTCCCAGTTCTTC. Translating it yields CASSPGGTSQFF.

The gene calls are TRBV5-1 and TRBJ2-7; the match to TRBD2 covers 12 bases. The germline CDR1 and CDR2 sequences are SGHRS and YFSETQ. The CDR3 length is 18 residues. Trimming at V came to 0 bases and at J to 0 bases, leaving 7 bases not matched to a gene. CDR3 DNA: TGCGCCAGCAGCTTGGGGACTAGCGGGGAGTCGAGCTCCTACGAGCAGTACTTC. It yields the protein CASSLGTSGESSSYEQYF.

The V call is TRBV6-2 or TRBV6-3, the J call TRBJ1-5; the D gene is possibly TRBD1 (6 bases). V was pared by 0 bases and J by 0 bases, with 21 bases between. This CDR3 is built from 20 residues. The germline gives CDR1 MNHEY, CDR2 SVGEGT. The CDR3 DNA is TGTGCCAGCAGTTACTCAAATCAGGGGCCTTACTCCTATAGCAATCAGCCCCAGCATTTT. Its protein is CASSYSNQGPYSYSNQPQHF.

CDR3 sequence reads: CASSLDEPGDVDNEQFF. The CDR3 DNA reads TGTGCCAGCAGCTTAGATGAACCGGGGGATGTCGACAATGAGCAGTTCTTC. This chain links TRBV11-2 with TRBJ2-1; possible D gene TRBD2, 6 bases. Germline CDR1 and CDR2: SGHAT and FQNNGV. The length of the CDR3 is 17 residues. V lost 0 bases to trimming and J lost 5 bases, with 17 bases between them.

The V and J genes are TRBV6-5 and TRBJ1-1; 8 bases are a match to TRBD1. The CDR3 has 14 amino acids. Germline loops: CDR1 MNHEY, CDR2 SVGAGI. Trimming cost V 5 bases and J 5 bases; bases outside gene matches: 7. This chain's CDR3 is CASSRGTGPTEAFF. The CDR3 DNA reads TGTGCCAGCAGTAGAGGGACAGGACCTACTGAAGCTTTCTTT.

This clone has only a few counts. CDR3 DNA sequence: TGTGCCACCCGGGGGGGCCTCTCCTACAATGAGCAGTTCTTC. Its protein product is CATRGGLSYNEQFF. This rearrangement joins TRBV2 to TRBJ2-1; TRBD2 matches at 8 bases. The germline V gene has CDR1 SNHLY and CDR2 FYNNEI. The CDR3 length is 14 residues. The trim removed 10 bases at V and 0 bases at J, leaving 5 bases unmatched.

This chain links TRBV10-3 with TRBJ1-1, with D tentatively TRBD1 (6 bases). Deletions cut 3 bases from V and 6 bases from J, with 11 bases between. CDR3 length equals 13 residues. Germline V gene data show CDR1 as ENHRY and CDR2 as SYGVKD. CDR3 bases: TGTGCCATCAGTGACACAGGGAAGTCTGAAGCTTTCTTT. Its translation: CAISDTGKSEAFF.

The table lists this clone with a few counts. This sequence joins TRBV7-8 and TRBJ2-6; D perhaps matches TRBD2 (7 bases). CDR1 and CDR2 (germline): SGHVS, FQNEAQ. The V end lost 2 bases, the J end lost 4 bases, and 18 bases lay between the germline ends. The length of the CDR3 is 18 residues. The CDR3 loop is CASSLIRGAAKGANVLTF. Here the CDR3 DNA reads TGTGCCAGCAGCTTAATACGGGGGGCTGCGAAAGGGGCCAACGTCCTGACTTTC. Looking up the rest from reference TRBV7-8 and TRBJ2-6 gives the full variable domain: GAGVSQSPRYKVAKRGQDVALRCDPISGHVSLFWYQQALGQGPEFLTYFQNEAQLDKSGLPSDRFFAERPEGSVSTLKIQRTQQEDSAVYLCASSLIRGAAKGANVLTFGAGSRLTVL.

J is TRBJ1-3 and V is TRBV6-5, with 9 nucleotides matching TRBD1. The CDR3 loop spans 16 amino acids. Germline V lookup: CDR1 MNHEY, CDR2 SVGAGI. V was pared by 4 bases and J by 0 bases, with 4 bases of the junction left unmatched. The CDR3 region has the DNA TGTGCCAGCAGTTGGGACAGGGCGCGCTCTGGAAACACCATATATTTT. It is translated as CASSWDRARSGNTIYF.

This rearrangement joins TRBV4-3 to TRBJ1-2, with unresolved D. CDR3 length: 13 residues. V lost 4 bases, J lost 7 bases, and 13 bases lay in between. The V gene's germline CDR1 is LGHNA and CDR2 YSLEER. CDR3 sequence: CASSLVTASGYTF. CDR3 nucleotides: TGCGCCAGCAGCCTTGTCACTGCATCTGGCTACACCTTC.

The genes are TRBV5-5 and TRBJ1-1; a possible D gene is TRBD1 (5 bases). The CDR3 has 13 amino acids. V lost 4 bases to trimming and J lost 10 bases, with 17 bases between them. CDR1 and CDR2 (germline): SGHKS, YYEKEE (reference sequence). CDR3 sequence reads: CASSPVSQGRAFF. The CDR3 nucleotides read TGTGCCAGCAGCCCCGTTTCCCAGGGTCGAGCTTTCTTT.

The CDR3 loop is CASSAWDHGGTDTQYF. In nucleotides, the CDR3 is TGTGCCAGCAGTGCATGGGACCACGGGGGGACAGATACGCAGTATTTT. The chain is built from TRBV3-1 (or the pseudogene TRBV3-2) and TRBJ2-3, with 7 bases aligning to TRBD2. Per germline, CDR1 LGHDT and CDR2 YNNKEL (reference sequence). V shed 6 bases, J shed 3 bases, and the junction held 12 bases outside the gene matches. The CDR3 is made up of 16 amino acids.

The CDR3 DNA reads as TGTGCCAGCAGCCAATACCACCGGGGGTACAATGAGCAGTTCTTC. Its translation is CASSQYHRGYNEQFF. This chain uses TRBV3-1 (or the pseudogene TRBV3-2) with TRBJ2-1; tentative D call: TRBD2 (6 bases). CDR3 size: 15 residues. The V gene lost 2 bases and the J gene lost 4 bases, with 12 bases spanning the gap. The germline gives CDR1 LGHDT, CDR2 YNNKEL (reference sequence).

V and J are TRBV27 and TRBJ2-1; no firm D call. Germline V CDR1 and CDR2: MNHEY, SMNVEV (reference sequence). Trimming took off 6 bases at V and 0 bases at J, with 9 bases between the two ends. CDR3 length: 14 amino acids. CDR3 nucleotide sequence: TGTGCCAGCAGGGGTTGGAGCTCCTACAATGAGCAGTTCTTC. Translating gives CASRGWSSYNEQFF.

This clone was found once. The genes are TRBV18 and TRBJ1-4; TRBD1 matches 7 bases. The CDR3 totals 15 residues. Trimming at V came to 5 bases and at J to 5 bases, leaving 8 bases not matched to a gene. Per germline, CDR1 KGHSH and CDR2 LQKENI. The CDR3 nucleotides are TGTGCCAGCTCAAGACCGGGACAGATAAATGAAAAACTGTTTTTT. This encodes CASSRPGQINEKLFF. Variable domain in full (rest from reference TRBV18 and TRBJ1-4): NAGVMQNPRHLVRRRGQEARLRCSPMKGHSHVYWYRQLPEEGLKFMVYLQKENIIDESGMPKERFSAEFPKEGPSILRIQQVVRGDSAAYFCASSRPGQINEKLFFGSGTQLSVL.

Regarding this clone: This specimen includes other DNA sequences encoding the same CDR3. V usage is TRBV5-1 and J usage is TRBJ2-2; the match to TRBD1 covers 8 bases. Trimming removed 1 base from V and 4 bases from J; junction bases left unmatched: 3. Germline V gene data show CDR1 as SGHRS and CDR2 as YFSETQ. The CDR3 runs 15 residues. The CDR3, as DNA: TGCGCCAGCAGCTTGAGGACAGGGAGCACCGGGGAGCTGTTTTTT. It encodes CASSLRTGSTGELFF.